This T cell receptor beta chain was profiled in a study of blood T cells in healthy people across ages. CDR3 length: 19 amino acids. A second roughly 7 to 11 cycle PCR used barcoded and J-beta primers. From the 5' RACE reads, TCRdb called clonotypes with MiXCR, one entry per CDR3 protein. The sample records 750,000 to 1,000,000 distinct CDR3 sequences, 25% to 30% being singletons. These same records also appear under a second study, on T cells of mothers and their children.

This clonotype was sampled from a woman aged 40 to 55 in good health. This chain connects TRBV12-3 or TRBV12-4 to TRBJ2-5; 13 nucleotides align to TRBD2. Judging by the DNA end, TRBJ2-7 fits better; the J call may be wrong. What was sequenced was blood. CDR3 residues: CASSLFRTGLAGTLPEQYF. The CDR3 DNA reads TGTGCCAGCAGCTTATTTAGGACGGGACTAGCGGGGACCCTGCCCGAGCAGTACTTC.